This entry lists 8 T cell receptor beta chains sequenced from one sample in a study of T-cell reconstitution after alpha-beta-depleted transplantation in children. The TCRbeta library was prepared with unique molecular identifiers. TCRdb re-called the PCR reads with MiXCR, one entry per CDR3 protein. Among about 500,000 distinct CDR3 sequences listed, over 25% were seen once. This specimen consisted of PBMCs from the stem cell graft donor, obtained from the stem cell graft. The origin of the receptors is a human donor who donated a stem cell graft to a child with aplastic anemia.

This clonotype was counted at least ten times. The CDR3 DNA follows: TGCAGCGTGATCCCCAGGCAGGGCGTCCACCAGGCTTTCTTT. This encodes CSVIPRQGVHQAFF. V and J are TRBV29-1 and TRBJ1-1; tentative D call: TRBD1 (5 bases). The ends were cut back, 6 bases at V and 11 bases at J, with 25 bases in the middle. This CDR3 spans 14 amino acids. Germline V gene data show CDR1 as SQVTM and CDR2 as ANQGSEA.

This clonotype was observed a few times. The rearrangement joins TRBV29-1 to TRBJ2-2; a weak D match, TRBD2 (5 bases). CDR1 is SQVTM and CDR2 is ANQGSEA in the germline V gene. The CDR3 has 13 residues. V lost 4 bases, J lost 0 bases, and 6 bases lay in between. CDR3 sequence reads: CSVVLANTGELFF. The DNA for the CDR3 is TGCAGCGTTGTACTAGCGAACACCGGGGAGCTGTTTTTT.

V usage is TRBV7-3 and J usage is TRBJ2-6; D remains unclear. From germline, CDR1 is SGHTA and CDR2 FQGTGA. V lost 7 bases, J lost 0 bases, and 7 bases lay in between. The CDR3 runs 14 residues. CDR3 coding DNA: TGTGCCAGCACCGAAAGCTCTGGGGCCAACGTCCTGACTTTC. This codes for CASTESSGANVLTF. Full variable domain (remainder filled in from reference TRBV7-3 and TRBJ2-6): GAGVSQTPSNKVTEKGKYVELRCDPISGHTALYWYRQSLGQGPEFLIYFQGTGAADDSGLPNDRFFAVRPEGSVSTLKIQRTERGDSAVYLCASTESSGANVLTFGAGSRLTVL.

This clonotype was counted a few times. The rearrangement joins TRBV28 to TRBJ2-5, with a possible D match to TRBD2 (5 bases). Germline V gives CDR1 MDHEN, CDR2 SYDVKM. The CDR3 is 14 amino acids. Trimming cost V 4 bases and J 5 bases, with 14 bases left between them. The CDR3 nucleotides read TGTGCCAGCAGTTCATCTAGCTTTGGTGAGACCCAGTACTTC. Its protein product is CASSSSSFGETQYF.

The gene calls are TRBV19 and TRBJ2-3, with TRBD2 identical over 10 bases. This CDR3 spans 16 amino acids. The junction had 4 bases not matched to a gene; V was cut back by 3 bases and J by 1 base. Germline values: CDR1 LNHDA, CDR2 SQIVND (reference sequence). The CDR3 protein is CASSMVGLAGTDTQYF. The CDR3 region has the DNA TGTGCCAGTAGTATGGTCGGACTAGCGGGCACAGATACGCAGTATTTT.

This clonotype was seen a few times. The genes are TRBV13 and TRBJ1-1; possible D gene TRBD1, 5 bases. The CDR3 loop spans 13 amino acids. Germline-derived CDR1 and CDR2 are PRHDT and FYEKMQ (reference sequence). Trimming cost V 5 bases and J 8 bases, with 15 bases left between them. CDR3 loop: CASSAPSYREAFF. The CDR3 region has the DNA TGTGCCAGCAGCGCCCCATCGTACAGGGAAGCTTTCTTT.

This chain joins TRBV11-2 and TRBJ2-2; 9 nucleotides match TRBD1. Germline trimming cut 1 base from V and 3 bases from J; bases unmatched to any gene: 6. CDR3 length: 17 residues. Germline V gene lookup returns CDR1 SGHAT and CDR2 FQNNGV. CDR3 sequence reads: CASSLAVGQGYTGELFF. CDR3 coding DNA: TGTGCCAGCAGCTTAGCGGTTGGACAGGGGTACACCGGGGAGCTGTTTTTT. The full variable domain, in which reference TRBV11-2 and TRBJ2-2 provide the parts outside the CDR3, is EAGVAQSPRYKIIEKRQSVAFWCNPISGHATLYWYQQILGQGPKLLIQFQNNGVVDDSQLPKDRFSAERLKGVDSTLKIQPAKLEDSAVYLCASSLAVGQGYTGELFFGEGSRLTVL.

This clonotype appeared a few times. This chain's CDR3 is CASTPSGFRGNEQFF. The CDR3 DNA reads TGCGCCAGTACTCCTAGCGGCTTCAGGGGGAATGAGCAGTTCTTC. V and J are TRBV5-1 and TRBJ2-1; D might be TRBD1 or TRBD2, each matching 7 bases. The CDR3 spans 15 residues. The germline gives CDR1 SGHRS, CDR2 YFSETQ. Trimming shortened V by 8 bases and J by 7 bases, and 22 bases separated the two germline ends.